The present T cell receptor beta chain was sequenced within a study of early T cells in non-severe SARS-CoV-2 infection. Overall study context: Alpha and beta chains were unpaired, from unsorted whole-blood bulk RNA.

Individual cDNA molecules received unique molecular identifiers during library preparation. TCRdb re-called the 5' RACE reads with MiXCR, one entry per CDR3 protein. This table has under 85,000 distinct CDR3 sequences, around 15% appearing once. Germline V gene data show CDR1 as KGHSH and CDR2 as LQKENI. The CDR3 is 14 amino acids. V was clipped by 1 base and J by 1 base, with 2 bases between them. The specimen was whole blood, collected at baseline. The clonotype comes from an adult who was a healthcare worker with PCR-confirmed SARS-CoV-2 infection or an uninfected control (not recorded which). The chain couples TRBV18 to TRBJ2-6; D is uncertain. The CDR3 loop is CASSPQSGANVLTF. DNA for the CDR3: TGTGCCAGCTCACCACAGTCTGGGGCCAACGTCCTGACTTTC.